Each of the 2 T cell receptor beta chains below was sequenced from the same sample in a study of blood T cell repertoires in COVID-19. TCRdb's copy holds only in-frame clones and misses some; the assay was immunoSEQ multiplex PCR. Of some 100,000 clones in the sample, less than 85% were seen once. The source material was peripheral blood. Receptors were obtained from a human donor in a cohort sampled during active or convalescent COVID-19.

This clone was recorded a few times. The chain employs TRBV27 and TRBJ2-7, with a weak D call TRBD2 (5 bases). The CDR3 sequence is 13 residues long. V shed 6 bases and J shed 5 bases, with 14 bases lying between them. CDR1 and CDR2 (germline): MNHEY, SMNVEV (reference sequence). The CDR3 loop reads CASRPDRGNEQYF. As DNA, the CDR3 is TGTGCCAGCAGACCAGACCGGGGTAACGAGCAGTACTTC.

V and J are TRBV7-9 and TRBJ2-7; D possibly corresponds to TRBD2 (6 bases). V lost 7 bases and J 2 bases, leaving 15 bases between the germline ends. Germline CDR1 reads SEHNR; CDR2 reads FQNEAQ (reference sequence). This CDR3 comprises 14 residues. CDR3 loop: CASTTWGVPYEQYF. The CDR3 DNA sequence: TGTGCCAGCACCACTTGGGGGGTCCCCTACGAGCAGTACTTC.